A selection of T cell receptor beta chains follows, all from one sample in a study of liver allograft versus peripheral blood T cells. TCRdb redid the calling of the reads with MiXCR, one entry per CDR3 protein. The sample consists of approximately 12,000 distinct CDR3 sequences, roughly 23% of them appearing once. These receptors originate from a human patient who had a liver transplant. Some of these T cells may belong to the graft donor. Both conserved end residues are part of each CDR3. The D gene is left open where the match is weak. Part of the rows lack a size; the others show once, few, many or a class for expanded clones.

d_call j_call v_call clone_size cdr3_aa cdr3_nt
. TRBJ1-1 TRBV27 . CASSSPGGNTEAFF TGTGCCAGCAGTTCTCCCGGGGGGAACACTGAAGCTTTCTTT
. TRBJ1-5 TRBV6-5 . CASSGGIGQPQHF TGTGCCAGCAGTGGGGGCATAGGTCAGCCCCAGCATTTT
. TRBJ1-5 TRBV6-1 medium-sized CATKSGNNQPQHF TGTGCCACCAAGTCCGGAAACAATCAGCCCCAGCATTTT
. TRBJ1-2 TRBV12-3/TRBV12-4 . CASSPQTEGKDGYTF TGTGCCAGCAGTCCACAGACGGAGGGGAAAGATGGCTACACCTTC
. TRBJ2-6 TRBV5-6 few CASSLGVSGANVLTF TGTGCCAGCAGCTTGGGAGTCTCTGGGGCCAACGTCCTGACTTTC
. TRBJ1-3 TRBV30 . CAWSTPGGASGNTIYF TGTGCCTGGAGCACACCTGGGGGAGCCTCTGGAAACACCATATATTTT
. TRBJ2-7 TRBV18 medium-sized CASSTGQGSSYEQYF TGTGCCAGCTCAACCGGGCAGGGGAGCTCCTACGAGCAGTACTTC
. TRBJ1-1 TRBV19 medium-sized CASINAKNTEAFF TGTGCCAGTATTAATGCGAAGAACACTGAAGCTTTCTTT
TRBD1 TRBJ1-2 TRBV27 few CASKQTGTAYGYTF TGTGCCAGCAAACAAACCGGGACAGCCTATGGCTACACCTTC
. TRBJ1-1 TRBV12-3/TRBV12-4 . CASSPLIMNTEAFF TGTGCCAGCAGCCCCCTAATCATGAACACTGAAGCTTTCTTT
. TRBJ2-1 TRBV19 few CASTPSSYNEQFF TGTGCCAGTACGCCCAGCTCCTACAATGAGCAGTTCTTC
. TRBJ1-2 TRBV6-6 medium-sized CASSYPSGYTF TGTGCCAGCAGTTACCCCAGTGGCTACACCTTC
. TRBJ2-7 TRBV28 medium-sized CASASPYSYEQYF TGTGCCAGCGCTAGCCCATACTCCTACGAGCAGTACTTC
. TRBJ1-3 TRBV7-9 few CASSLPGGNTIYF TGTGCCAGCAGCTTGCCAGGGGGAAACACCATATATTTT
TRBD1 TRBJ1-2 TRBV27 . CASSHGQGSNYGYTF TGTGCCAGCAGTCATGGACAGGGGTCAAACTATGGCTACACCTTC
. TRBJ2-3 TRBV7-9 few CASSSTSTDTQYF TGTGCCAGCAGCTCCACTAGCACAGATACGCAGTATTTT